This TCR beta chain stems from a study of T cell responses to AZD1222 COVID-19 vaccine. The method was immunoSEQ multiplex PCR; TCRdb's version includes in-frame clones alone and lacks a portion of them. The sample consists of fewer than 90,000 clones, roughly 90% of them appearing once. This CDR3 is 13 amino acids long. Germline V gene data show CDR1 as LNHDA and CDR2 as SQIVND (reference sequence). The J segment lost 4 bases and the V segment lost 3 bases, leaving 2 bases of the junction unmatched. The sample here was peripheral blood, taken on day 0 of AZD1222 vaccination. The chain employs TRBV19 and TRBJ1-2, with TRBD1 identical over 7 bases. This TCR derives from an adult in good health. CDR3 DNA: TGTGCCAGTAGTATGGACAGGATCTATGGCTACACCTTC. It yields the protein CASSMDRIYGYTF.